A single sample gave rise to the 20 T cell receptor beta chains below, sequenced in a study of T cells in Graves' hyperthyroidism and ophthalmopathy. Researchers amplified the TCR beta CDR3 regions from RNA transcripts. First-round RT-PCR with HTBI primers amplified the TCR CDR3 region. TCRdb re-derived calls from the multiplex PCR reads in MiXCR, one entry per CDR3 protein. Of hundreds of thousands of distinct CDR3 sequences listed, over 15% are singletons. Sequenced: blood. Source of these receptors: a woman aged 18-29 years with Graves' hyperthyroidism.

This clonotype was detected ten times or more. The chain recombines TRBV2 with TRBJ1-6; D is ambiguous. The CDR3 is 15 residues long. Trimming stripped 5 bases from V and 7 bases from J, with 15 bases between. Germline CDR1 reads SNHLY; CDR2 reads FYNNEI. In DNA form, the CDR3 reads TGTGCCAGCAGTTCGTGGTTGGCTTGGAATTCACCCCTCCACTTT. Encoded protein: CASSSWLAWNSPLHF.

The table lists this clonotype with a count of one. A read error is possible here, since a much larger clone lies one base away. The chain combines TRBV12-3 or TRBV12-4 with TRBJ1-2, with 8 bases that match TRBD1. CDR3 length equals 15 residues. The CDR3 loop is CANSSIRGPYSGYTF. The CDR3 DNA is TGTGCCAACAGTTCAATCAGGGGGCCCTACTCTGGCTACACCTTC.

The sample holds many counts of this clonotype. The chain is built from TRBV27 and TRBJ1-4; 7 positions agree with TRBD1. Germline-derived CDR1 and CDR2 are MNHEY and SMNVEV (reference sequence). The CDR3 has 14 amino acids. Germline trimming cut 8 bases from V and 6 bases from J; bases unmatched to any gene: 9. CDR3 nucleotide sequence: TGTGCCAGCGCGCACAGGGGACGGGATGAAAAACTGTTTTTT. Amino acid sequence: CASAHRGRDEKLFF. The full variable domain, with the rest looked up from reference TRBV27 and TRBJ1-4, is EAQVTQNPRYLITVTGKKLTVTCSQNMNHEYMSWYRQDPGLGLRQIYYSMNVEVTDKGDVPEGYKVSRKEKRNFPLILESPSPNQTSLYFCASAHRGRDEKLFFGSGTQLSVL.

The genes are TRBV7-9 and TRBJ2-4; D is possibly TRBD1 or TRBD2 (6 bases each). There are 14 residues in the CDR3. V was clipped by 5 bases and J by 8 bases, with 16 bases between them. The germline V gene has CDR1 SEHNR and CDR2 FQNEAQ (reference sequence). The CDR3 coding sequence is TGTGCCAGCAGCCCTGGGGGGCGTCTGCACATTCAGTACTTC. Encoded protein: CASSPGGRLHIQYF. Supplemented by reference TRBV7-9 and TRBJ2-4, the full variable domain reads DTGVSQNPRHKITKRGQNVTFRCDPISEHNRLYWYRQTLGQGPEFLTYFQNEAQLEKSRLLSDRFSAERPKGSFSTLEIQRTEQGDSAMYLCASSPGGRLHIQYFGAGTRLSVL.

This clonotype was counted at least ten times. This chain links TRBV2 with TRBJ2-3; D might be TRBD2 (5 bases). CDR1 is SNHLY, CDR2 FYNNEI, per germline. V was shortened by 6 bases and J by 0 bases, with 10 bases between the two germline ends. The CDR3 loop spans 14 amino acids. CDR3 nucleotides: TGTGCCAGCAGAGGAGGACGGAGCACAGATACGCAGTATTTT. This codes for CASRGGRSTDTQYF. Using reference TRBV2 and TRBJ2-3 for the parts outside the CDR3, the full variable domain is EPEVTQTPSHQVTQMGQEVILRCVPISNHLYFYWYRQILGQKVEFLVSFYNNEISEKSEIFDDQFSVERPDGSNFTLKIRSTKLEDSAMYFCASRGGRSTDTQYFGPGTRLTVL.

This clonotype was counted only a few times. The chain joins TRBV7-3 to TRBJ2-1; 9 nucleotides line up with TRBD2. CDR3 length: 19 amino acids. V was clipped by 1 base and J by 0 bases; unmatched bases: 10. CDR1 is SGHTA, CDR2 FQGTGA, per germline. The CDR3 region is CASSLNSGAGGSSYNEQFF. CDR3 in DNA: TGTGCCAGCAGCTTAAATTCGGGAGCGGGGGGTAGCTCCTACAATGAGCAGTTCTTC.

At least ten counts were recorded for this clonotype. This chain links TRBV7-9 with TRBJ2-1, with D perhaps matching TRBD1 or TRBD2 (5 bases each). Trimming removed 2 bases at V and 10 bases at J, with 9 bases between. The V gene's germline CDR1 is SEHNR and CDR2 FQNEAQ (reference sequence). The CDR3 extends over 12 amino acids. The CDR3 reads CASSLRGGEQFF. The CDR3 nucleotides read TGTGCCAGCAGCTTACGGGGCGGGGAGCAGTTCTTC.

This clonotype was recorded a few times. The chain recombines TRBV7-2 with TRBJ2-3; 16 nucleotides line up with TRBD2. Trimming removed 3 bases from V and 4 bases from J; junction bases left unmatched: 1. Germline-derived CDR1 and CDR2 are SGHTA and FQGNSA. This CDR3 spans 16 amino acids. The CDR3 DNA reads as TGTGCCAGCAGCTTTGGGACTAGCGGGGGGGCAGATACGCAGTATTTT. Translated, it gives CASSFGTSGGADTQYF.

This clonotype was found a few times. The rearrangement links TRBV4-1 to TRBJ2-2; no clear D. The length of the CDR3 is 17 residues. From germline, CDR1 is MGHRA and CDR2 YSYEKL. Trimming shortened V by 0 bases and J by 0 bases, and 11 bases separated the two germline ends. CDR3 sequence reads: CASSQDRAGANTGELFF. CDR3 nucleotides: TGCGCCAGCAGCCAAGATCGTGCAGGAGCGAACACCGGGGAGCTGTTTTTT.

This clonotype appeared a few times. One end of the junction varies from germline; a read error may be responsible. The chain carries TRBV20-1 and TRBJ1-1, with D hard to call. CDR1 DFQATT and CDR2 SNEGSKA come from the germline V gene (reference sequence). The CDR3 spans 12 residues. CDR3 DNA: TGCAGTCCGGCCCGGGGAAACAGTGAAGCTTTCTTT. Its translation is CSPARGNSEAFF.

This clonotype was seen ten or more times. The chain joins TRBV5-6 to TRBJ2-1; D possibly corresponds to TRBD1 (7 bases). Trimming removed 2 bases from V and 0 bases from J, with 15 bases in between. This CDR3 is 17 amino acids long. Germline V gives CDR1 SGHDT, CDR2 YYEEEE. CDR3 bases: TGTGCCAGCAGCTTAATGGCGCGGGACAGCTCCTACAATGAGCAGTTCTTC. As protein: CASSLMARDSSYNEQFF.

The rearrangement uses TRBV11-2 and TRBJ1-1; no clear D gene. The V end was cut by 1 base, the J end by 6 bases, with 12 bases between. CDR1 and CDR2 from the germline V gene are SGHAT and FQNNGV. This CDR3 is built from 14 residues. CDR3 nucleotides: TGTGCCAGCAGCTTAGGTGTGAGAGGCTCTGAAGCTTTCTTT. Encoded protein: CASSLGVRGSEAFF.

The V and J genes are TRBV18 and TRBJ2-1; 10 positions agree with TRBD2. J was trimmed by 5 bases and V by 6 bases; bases with no gene match: 10. CDR1 KGHSH and CDR2 LQKENI come from the germline V gene. This CDR3 contains 16 residues. The DNA of the CDR3 is TGTGCCAGCTCCTCTGTGGAACTAGCGGGGAACAATGAGCAGTTCTTC. It encodes CASSSVELAGNNEQFF.

This clonotype was recorded a few times. The V call is TRBV9, the J call TRBJ1-4, with D unclear. Germline loops: CDR1 SGDLS, CDR2 YYNGEE. There are 13 residues in the CDR3. V shed 0 bases and J shed 7 bases, with 7 bases lying between them. In nucleotides, the CDR3 is TGTGCCAGCAGCGTAGGTGGGGTTGAAAAACTGTTTTTT. Encoded protein: CASSVGGVEKLFF. The whole variable domain, remainder taken from reference TRBV9 and TRBJ1-4, is DSGVTQTPKHLITATGQRVTLRCSPRSGDLSVYWYQQSLDQGLQFLIQYYNGEERAKGNILERFSAQQFPDLHSELNLSSLELGDSALYFCASSVGGVEKLFFGSGTQLSVL.

This clonotype was observed a few times. The chain is built from TRBV27 and TRBJ1-2; perhaps TRBD1 as D (5 bases). CDR3 length: 15 residues. The V end was cut by 1 base, the J end by 0 bases, with 9 bases between. The germline V gene encodes CDR1 MNHEY and CDR2 SMNVEV (reference sequence). The CDR3 loop reads CASSLFGGSNYGYTF. Written as DNA, the CDR3 is TGTGCCAGCAGTTTATTTGGGGGGTCTAACTATGGCTACACCTTC.

This chain uses TRBV19 with TRBJ2-2; TRBD2 aligns across 10 bases. CDR3 length equals 17 residues. V dropped 7 bases and J dropped 1; count of bases not matched to a gene: 9. Germline V lookup: CDR1 LNHDA, CDR2 SQIVND (reference sequence). CDR3 in DNA: TGTGCCAGTATAGCCAGGGGACTAGCGTTGAACACCGGGGAGCTGTTTTTT. As protein: CASIARGLALNTGELFF.

As for this clonotype: This could be a read error, since a much larger clone is one nucleotide away. The CDR3 DNA follows: TGCGCCAGCAGCCCCGGACTAGCGGGAGCTCAGCAGTTCTTC. Protein: CASSPGLAGAQQFF. The rearrangement joins TRBV5-1 to TRBJ2-1; 13 bases match TRBD2. This CDR3 region has 14 residues. CDR1 and CDR2 (germline): SGHRS, YFSETQ. V trimming: 4 bases; J trimming: 11 bases; junction bases outside the gene matches: 6.

This clonotype showed up many times. This rearrangement joins TRBV6-1 to TRBJ1-2; TRBD1 matches 10 bases. The germline V gene has CDR1 MNHNS and CDR2 SASEGT. Trimming removed 8 bases from V and 1 base from J; junction bases left unmatched: 7. This CDR3 comprises 15 residues. The CDR3 spells CASGVGDRGNYGYTF. In DNA form, the CDR3 reads TGTGCCAGCGGAGTCGGGGACAGGGGTAACTATGGCTACACCTTC.

This clonotype was seen more than once but under ten times. The V and J genes are TRBV6-1 and TRBJ2-7, with 13 bases matching TRBD2. Trimming cost V 6 bases and J 6 bases; bases outside gene matches: 14. This CDR3 has 17 residues. Germline CDR1 and CDR2: MNHNS and SASEGT. The CDR3 DNA reads as TGTGCCAGCAGAAAAACTAGCGGGGGGGCGGTCTCCCGCGAGCAGTACTTC. Translated: CASRKTSGGAVSREQYF.

This chain uses TRBV3-1 with TRBJ2-7; D is possibly TRBD1 or TRBD2 (6 bases each). The CDR3 covers 17 residues. Germline CDR1 is LGHDT and CDR2 is YNNKEL (reference sequence). V lost 3 bases, J lost 5 bases, and 23 bases lay in between. CDR3 amino acids: CASSHPPSIGGPHEQYF. The CDR3 coding sequence is TGTGCCAGCAGCCACCCCCCCTCGATAGGGGGGCCCCACGAGCAGTACTTC.